This T cell receptor (beta chain) comes out of a study of blood T cells in healthy people across ages. Overall study results and limits: The recorded TCR beta diversity per million T cells decreased in a roughly linear manner with age.

There were healthy Caucasian individuals from Russia, aged about 6 to 100, serving as donors. Each of the donors had roughly 9.3 milliliters of peripheral blood drawn into EDTA-treated Vacutainer tubes. Concerning this clonotype: Its antigen is still unknown.

V gave up 5 bases and J gave up 5 bases; unmatched junction bases: 8. The CDR3 extends over 14 amino acids. Per germline, CDR1 SGHVS and CDR2 FNYEAQ. PCR was performed a second time for about 7 to 11 cycles using a sample-barcoded 5' primer and a J-beta primer mix. TCRdb ran MiXCR on the 5' RACE reads and lists one entry per CDR3 protein. The sample carries about 1,400,000 distinct CDR3 sequences, almost 60% recorded once. The TCR originated in a man aged 18 to 29 in good health. What was sequenced was blood. The V call is TRBV7-6, the J call TRBJ2-5; 7 nucleotides match TRBD2. In nucleotides, the CDR3 is TGTGCCAGCAGCCTGAGCGGGGTGGAGGAGACCCAGTACTTC. This sequence encodes CASSLSGVEETQYF.